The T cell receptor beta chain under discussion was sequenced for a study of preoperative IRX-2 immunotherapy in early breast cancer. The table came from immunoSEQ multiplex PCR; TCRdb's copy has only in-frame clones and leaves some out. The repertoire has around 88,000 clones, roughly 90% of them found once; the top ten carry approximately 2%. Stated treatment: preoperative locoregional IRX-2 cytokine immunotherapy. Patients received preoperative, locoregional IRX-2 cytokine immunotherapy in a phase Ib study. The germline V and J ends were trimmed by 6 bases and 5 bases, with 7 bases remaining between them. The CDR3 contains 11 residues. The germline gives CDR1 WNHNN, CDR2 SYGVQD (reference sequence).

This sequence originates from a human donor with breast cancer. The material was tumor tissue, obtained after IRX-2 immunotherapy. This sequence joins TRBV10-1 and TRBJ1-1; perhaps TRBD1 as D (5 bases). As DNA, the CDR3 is TGCGCCAGCAGCGGGGGGACTGAAGCTTTCTTT. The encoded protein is CASSGGTEAFF.